Shown below are 27 T cell receptor beta chains from a single sample sequenced in a study of T cell responses to AZD1222 COVID-19 vaccine. The method was immunoSEQ multiplex PCR; TCRdb's version includes in-frame clones alone and lacks a portion of them. The sample lists over 110,000 clones, roughly 89% occurring once. Sequenced here: peripheral blood, sampled on day 0 of AZD1222 vaccination. Source of these receptors: an adult in good health.

The rearrangement links TRBV12-1 to TRBJ2-1; whether TRBD2, the table's D call, matches the DNA was not checked. TRBV12-1 is a pseudogene locus. The CDR3 has 17 residues. The CDR3 DNA follows: TGTGCCAGCAGCTTTGACCGGACTAGCGGGCCTTACAATGAGCAGTTCTTC. It codes for CASSFDRTSGPYNEQFF.

V is TRBV13 and J is TRBJ1-6; D unresolved. Germline V gene data show CDR1 as PRHDT and CDR2 as FYEKMQ (reference sequence). This CDR3 region has 15 residues. V lost 5 bases to trimming and J lost 8 bases, with 16 bases between them. The CDR3 sequence: CASSPRGVDHSPLHF. CDR3 DNA: TGTGCCAGCAGCCCACGCGGGGTTGATCATTCACCCCTCCACTTT.

The chain is built from TRBV27 and TRBJ1-1; D is unresolved. Germline CDR1 reads MNHEY; CDR2 reads SMNVEV (reference sequence). Trimming pared 3 bases from V and 4 bases from J, leaving 12 bases between. The CDR3 sequence is 14 residues long. CDR3 amino acids: CASSFATSGTEAFF. CDR3 in DNA: TGTGCCAGCAGTTTCGCCACTTCGGGCACTGAAGCTTTCTTT.

The J gene is TRBJ1-5, the V gene TRBV7-3; D remains ambiguous. Trimming removed 2 bases at V and 5 bases at J, with 7 bases between. CDR3 size: 13 residues. Germline V CDR1 and CDR2: SGHTA, FQGTGA. CDR3 DNA: TGTGCCAGCAGCTTACGGAGAGATCAGCCCCAGCATTTT. Encoded protein: CASSLRRDQPQHF. Looking up the rest from reference TRBV7-3 and TRBJ1-5 gives the full variable domain: GAGVSQTPSNKVTEKGKYVELRCDPISGHTALYWYRQSLGQGPEFLIYFQGTGAADDSGLPNDRFFAVRPEGSVSTLKIQRTERGDSAVYLCASSLRRDQPQHFGDGTRLSIL.

V and J are TRBV27 and TRBJ1-2; 8 bases are a match to TRBD1. Germline V gene lookup returns CDR1 MNHEY and CDR2 SMNVEV (reference sequence). The CDR3 is 16 amino acids. The ends lost 0 bases at V and 6 bases at J; junction bases unmatched: 9. This CDR3 reads CASSLSAGGLYDGYTF. The CDR3 region has the DNA TGTGCCAGCAGTTTATCGGCAGGGGGCCTTTACGATGGCTACACCTTC.

The chain joins TRBV19 to TRBJ1-5, with a possible D match to TRBD1 (5 bases). Germline CDR1 reads LNHDA; CDR2 reads SQIVND (reference sequence). CDR3 size: 16 residues. V lost 9 bases and J lost 2, with 20 bases in between. The CDR3: CASASARVSRNQPQHF. CDR3 coding DNA: TGTGCCAGCGCGAGCGCCAGGGTTTCGCGCAATCAGCCCCAGCATTTT.

The chain couples TRBV7-8 to TRBJ2-5; D is perhaps TRBD2 (7 bases). Germline CDR1 is SGHVS and CDR2 is FQNEAQ. The CDR3 covers 15 residues. Deletions cut 2 bases from V and 5 bases from J, with 15 bases between. The DNA of the CDR3 is TGTGCCAGCAGCTTAAGGTTAAGGGGGGGGGAGACCCAGTACTTC. It is translated as CASSLRLRGGETQYF.

The V call is TRBV7-3, the J call TRBJ2-3, with 7 bases lining up with TRBD1. V lost 4 bases to trimming and J lost 3 bases; unmatched junction nucleotides: 19. Germline V gene lookup returns CDR1 SGHTA and CDR2 FQGTGA. The CDR3 length is 19 residues. The CDR3: CASSSRLLSGQGVTDTQYF. CDR3 DNA sequence: TGTGCCAGCAGCTCGCGGTTATTATCCGGCCAGGGGGTTACAGATACGCAGTATTTT.

The chain has TRBV7-9 and TRBJ2-2; TRBD2 matches at 9 bases. The germline V gene has CDR1 SEHNR and CDR2 FQNEAQ (reference sequence). CDR3 length: 16 amino acids. After removal of 5 bases from V and 5 bases from J, the junction contained 9 bases not matched to a gene. The CDR3 DNA is TGTGCCAGCAGCCCATTAGCGGGAGTGGGAACCGGGGAGCTGTTTTTT. This gives the protein CASSPLAGVGTGELFF.

V and J are TRBV24-1 and TRBJ2-2; the match to TRBD1 covers 8 bases. Germline lookup yields CDR1 KGHDR and CDR2 SFDVKD. The CDR3 totals 16 residues. Unmatched junction bases numbered 9, after V lost 4 bases and J lost 6 bases. CDR3 loop: CATSDPDRVRAGELFF. CDR3 nucleotides: TGTGCCACCAGTGACCCGGACAGGGTGAGGGCCGGGGAGCTGTTTTTT.

The chain employs TRBV6-5 and TRBJ2-7; TRBD2 matches at 9 bases. The length of the CDR3 is 14 residues. Germline lookup yields CDR1 MNHEY and CDR2 SVGAGI. V trimming: 5 bases; J trimming: 4 bases; junction bases outside the gene matches: 6. The CDR3 bases are TGTGCCAGCAGTCCCCTGCGGGAGGGGTACGAGCAGTACTTC. It codes for CASSPLREGYEQYF.

This rearrangement joins TRBV13 to TRBJ2-7; D is uncertain. Per germline, CDR1 PRHDT and CDR2 FYEKMQ (reference sequence). This CDR3 is 12 amino acids long. V dropped 0 bases and J dropped 3 bases, with 3 bases sitting between them. CDR3 protein: CASSLGDYEQYF. In nucleotides, the CDR3 is TGTGCCAGCAGCTTAGGAGACTACGAGCAGTACTTC.

This chain links TRBV9 with TRBJ1-3; weak D call: TRBD1 (5 bases). Germline V gene data show CDR1 as SGDLS and CDR2 as YYNGEE. Between the trimmed V and J ends, which lost 3 bases and 9 bases, there was a span of 10 bases. The CDR3 has 12 amino acids. CDR3 nucleotide sequence: TGTGCCAGCAGCGGCAAGGGGTCCACCATATATTTT. It yields the protein CASSGKGSTIYF.

There are a few counts of this clone. The chain recombines TRBV9 with TRBJ1-1; TRBD1 matches at 8 bases. CDR1 SGDLS and CDR2 YYNGEE come from the germline V gene. Trimming took 0 bases from V and 9 from J; bases not matched to a gene: 16. The CDR3 is 17 residues long. CDR3 nucleotide sequence: TGTGCCAGCAGCGTAGCCGGAGCTGGGACAGGACCAGGCCAAGCTTTCTTT. Translating gives CASSVAGAGTGPGQAFF.

The rearrangement joins TRBV7-6 to TRBJ1-1, with D possibly being TRBD1 (6 bases). V was clipped by 2 bases and J by 1 base, with 14 bases between them. The germline CDR1 and CDR2 sequences are SGHVS and FNYEAQ. This CDR3 region has 16 residues. CDR3 protein: CASSLIQGGRNTEAFF. The CDR3 nucleotides are TGTGCCAGCAGCTTAATACAGGGTGGTCGGAACACTGAAGCTTTCTTT.

This chain uses TRBV11-3 with TRBJ1-4; a weak D match, TRBD1 (5 bases). Trimming shortened V by 5 bases and J by 4 bases, and 17 bases separated the two germline ends. The germline gives CDR1 SGHNT, CDR2 YENEEA. The CDR3 runs to 16 residues. As DNA, the CDR3 is TGTGCCAGCAGCACCCGATTGACAGTGCTTAATGAAAAACTGTTTTTT. Protein product: CASSTRLTVLNEKLFF.

This chain's CDR3 is CASSLEAGQTYEQYF. The CDR3 nucleotides read TGCGCCAGCAGCTTGGAAGCGGGGCAGACCTACGAGCAGTACTTC. This sequence joins TRBV5-1 and TRBJ2-7; 7 bases map to TRBD2. V was clipped by 0 bases and J by 2 bases; unmatched bases: 5. Germline loops: CDR1 SGHRS, CDR2 YFSETQ. The CDR3 is 15 amino acids.

The chain couples TRBV6-1 to TRBJ2-7, with 7 bases identical to TRBD1. Germline assignment: CDR1 MNHNS and CDR2 SASEGT. This CDR3 has 14 residues. V gave up 3 bases and J gave up 3 bases; unmatched junction bases: 5. The CDR3: CASSEGDSLYEQYF. CDR3 nucleotide sequence: TGTGCCAGCAGTGAGGGGGACAGCCTCTACGAGCAGTACTTC.

V gene TRBV27 combines with J gene TRBJ2-7, with D possibly being TRBD2 (6 bases). The CDR3 has 15 amino acids. V gave up 5 bases and J gave up 0 bases, with 14 bases separating them. Germline V gene lookup returns CDR1 MNHEY and CDR2 SMNVEV (reference sequence). The CDR3 DNA sequence: TGTGCCAGCAGTCCCCAGGACGGGAGCTCCTACGAGCAGTACTTC. Its translation is CASSPQDGSSYEQYF.

V and J are TRBV29-1 and TRBJ1-1; D call uncertain. V was pared by 3 bases and J by 6 bases, with 14 bases between. This CDR3 has 13 residues. Germline CDR1 SQVTM, CDR2 ANQGSEA. The CDR3 reads CSVDREFGPEAFF. Here the CDR3 DNA reads TGCAGCGTTGATAGGGAATTTGGTCCTGAAGCTTTCTTT.

This chain uses TRBV19 with TRBJ1-5, with TRBD1 as a possible D gene (5 bases). Trimming removed 7 bases at V and 6 bases at J, with 16 bases between. The germline CDR1 and CDR2 sequences are LNHDA and SQIVND (reference sequence). There are 14 residues in the CDR3. CDR3 protein: CASTTTGGSQPQHF. The CDR3 DNA reads TGTGCCAGTACTACGACGGGGGGGTCTCAGCCCCAGCATTTT.

Only one count was recorded for this clone. V is TRBV6-5 and J is TRBJ2-7, with D possibly matching TRBD2 (6 bases). The V end lost 0 bases, the J end lost 4 bases, and 13 bases lay between the germline ends. Per germline, CDR1 MNHEY and CDR2 SVGAGI. This CDR3 has 15 residues. The CDR3 bases are TGTGCCAGCAGTTACTCCCGGGAGTCCCTTTACGAGCAGTACTTC. As protein: CASSYSRESLYEQYF.

This rearrangement joins TRBV4-1 to TRBJ2-7, with TRBD1 matching over 12 bases. Germline trimming cut 0 bases from V and 1 base from J; bases unmatched to any gene: 4. The germline gives CDR1 MGHRA, CDR2 YSYEKL. The length of the CDR3 is 17 residues. This chain's CDR3 is CASSQEGQGAGSYEQYF. As DNA, the CDR3 is TGCGCCAGCAGCCAAGAGGGACAGGGGGCAGGGTCCTACGAGCAGTACTTC.

This chain uses TRBV7-8 with TRBJ1-5; no clear D. Trimming stripped 4 bases from V and 6 bases from J, with 16 bases between. Germline V lookup: CDR1 SGHVS, CDR2 FQNEAQ. The CDR3 contains 15 residues. The CDR3 region has the DNA TGTGCCAGCAGCTCAGGCGGGCCCCTGCCTCAGCCCCAGCATTTT. Translation: CASSSGGPLPQPQHF. The variable domain in full, completed from reference TRBV7-8 and TRBJ1-5, reads GAGVSQSPRYKVAKRGQDVALRCDPISGHVSLFWYQQALGQGPEFLTYFQNEAQLDKSGLPSDRFFAERPEGSVSTLKIQRTQQEDSAVYLCASSSGGPLPQPQHFGDGTRLSIL.

This chain links TRBV18 with TRBJ2-1; D is uncertain. Trimming shortened V by 4 bases and J by 5 bases, and 9 bases separated the two germline ends. Germline V gene data show CDR1 as KGHSH and CDR2 as LQKENI. The CDR3 has 13 amino acids. CDR3 sequence (DNA): TGTGCCAGCTCACTGAAGCAGAACAATGAGCAGTTCTTC. Residues: CASSLKQNNEQFF.

J is TRBJ2-1 and V is TRBV18, with a tentative D call TRBD2 (5 bases). Per germline, CDR1 KGHSH and CDR2 LQKENI. This CDR3 contains 11 residues. Deletions cut 3 bases from V and 9 bases from J, with 6 bases between. The CDR3 loop reads CASSPAGEQFF. DNA for the CDR3: TGTGCCAGCTCACCTGCGGGTGAGCAGTTCTTC.

The V call is TRBV6-5, the J call TRBJ2-1; D perhaps matches TRBD1 (6 bases). This CDR3 comprises 11 residues. V was clipped by 7 bases and J by 6 bases, with 7 bases between them. Germline V gene sequence: CDR1 MNHEY, CDR2 SVGAGI. The CDR3 region has the DNA TGTGCCAGCAACAGGGCCAATGAGCAGTTCTTC. Encoded protein: CASNRANEQFF.